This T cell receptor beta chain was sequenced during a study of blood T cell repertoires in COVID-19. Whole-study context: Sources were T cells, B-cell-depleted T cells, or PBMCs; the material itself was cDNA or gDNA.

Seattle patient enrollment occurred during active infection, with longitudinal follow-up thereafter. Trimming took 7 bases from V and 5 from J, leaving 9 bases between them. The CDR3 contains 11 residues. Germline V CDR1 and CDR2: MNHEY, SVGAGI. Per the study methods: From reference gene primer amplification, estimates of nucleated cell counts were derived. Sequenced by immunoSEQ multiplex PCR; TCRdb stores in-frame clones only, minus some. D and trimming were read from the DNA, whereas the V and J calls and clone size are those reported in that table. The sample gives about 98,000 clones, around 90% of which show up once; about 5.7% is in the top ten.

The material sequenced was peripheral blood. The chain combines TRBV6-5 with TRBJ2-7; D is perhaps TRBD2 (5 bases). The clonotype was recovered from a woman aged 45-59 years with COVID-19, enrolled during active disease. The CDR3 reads CASTLRDEQYF. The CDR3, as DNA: TGTGCCAGCACTCTGCGGGACGAGCAGTACTTC.